This T cell receptor (beta chain) was captured in a study of CD8 T cells in ankylosing spondylitis. Study outcomes and limitations: Disease-linked clones were reportedly significantly enriched in matched ankylosing spondylitis synovial fluid. CD8+ disease-linked clones were present at relatively low frequencies in blood.

This clonotype was observed many times. The antigen is unknown. Each CDR3 protein gets one entry after TCRdb re-called the 5' RACE reads with MiXCR. The repertoire holds tens of thousands of distinct CDR3 sequences, with 6% to 8% as singletons. The CDR3 has 14 amino acids. Trimming took 5 bases from V and 2 from J, leaving 10 bases between them. Germline V gene data show CDR1 as MDHEN and CDR2 as SYDVKM. The sequence came from a male donor with ankylosing spondylitis. The chain carries TRBV28 and TRBJ2-1; D gene ambiguous. Sequenced: synovial fluid, either unsorted or a sorted T cell fraction (not recorded which). The CDR3, as DNA: TGTGCCAGCAGTACTACTAACCCCTACAATGAGCAGTTCTTC. Translated: CASSTTNPYNEQFF.